Listed below are T cell receptor beta chains from one sample, sequenced in a study of CD4 T cell repertoires in COVID-19. Profiled with immunoSEQ multiplex PCR; TCRdb holds only in-frame clones, not every one. The table has fewer than 100,000 clones, 83% seen once. The sample here was CD4+ T cells from peripheral blood, taken after recovery from COVID-19. The source is a human donor who had COVID-19. CDR3s leave out the opening cysteine and the closing phenylalanine or tryptophan. Each record gives: clone size, V gene, CDR3 protein. Not all rows give a size; the values are once, few, many and, for expanded clones, a class.

>NA|TRBV7-9
ASSWDFGIQY
>NA|TRBV10-3
AISPEGLAVGYT
>NA|TRBV5-4
ASSLDRYYEQY
>once|TRBV9
ASSARLLNGYT
>NA|TRBV30
AWSTQATNEKLF
>NA|TRBV18
ASSPGQGLVIRADTQY
>few|TRBV5-1
ASRYEGYEQY
>NA|TRBV14
ASGLPSTDTQY
>NA|TRBV6-5
ASSETGAGIYEQY
>NA|TRBV25-1
ASSDLGYYGYT
>NA|TRBV5-6
ASSLKLRTGQETQY
>NA|TRBV3-1/TRBV3-2
ASSQALGGRNTGELF
>NA|TRBV20-1
SASGAGSVRTDTQY
>NA|TRBV6-1
ASSEPDSLYGYT
>NA|TRBV11-2
ASSPGTSGGAGNEQF
>NA|TRBV27
ASSGGTGRGFGELF
>NA|TRBV4-1
ASSPTASTDTQY
>NA|TRBV5-6
ASSLVGQGRYT
>NA|TRBV11-1
ASSPTGGKETQY
>medium-sized|TRBV3-1/TRBV3-2
ASSLIPGAAYGYT
>NA|TRBV7-8
ASSPGAFETGELF
>NA|TRBV29-1
SVRDGLAPTYEQY
>NA|TRBV24-1
ATSDPGVSAGELF
>NA|TRBV2
ASSEQGFGFGQPQH
>NA|TRBV29-1
SVESTSGLQETQY
>once|TRBV7-9
ASSSGQGFSYEQY
>NA|TRBV21-1
ASSTQGAGIGELF
>few|TRBV7-8
ASSQGGLSTDTQY
>NA|TRBV19
ASSIGDTTNYGYT
>many|TRBV19
ASTSGTESTDTQY
>NA|TRBV12-3/TRBV12-4
ASSEHDNEQF
>NA|TRBV3-1/TRBV3-2
ASSQLGLNNEQF
>NA|TRBV1
TSSQNGQGP
>NA|TRBV3-1/TRBV3-2
ASSQERFSYEQY
>NA|TRBV6-6
ASSLWDTTL
>NA|TRBV2
ASNPGTFNQPQH
>few|TRBV12-5
ASGPTGSGTGQPQH
>NA|TRBV30
AWAPGPSYEQY
>NA|TRBV6-6
ASSQPTGGGGTEAF
>NA|TRBV5-1
ASSLGQVGLHEQF
>few|TRBV5-1
ASSLAGTGVYEQY